These 30 T cell receptor beta chains share one sample of origin, sequenced in a study of human T cells and chemical hapten exposure. TCRdb fed the RACE reads into MiXCR, producing one record per CDR3 protein. The table has a few hundred thousand distinct CDR3 sequences, around 5.5% seen once. Noted time point: pre-sensitization, week 0. As for treatment: therapeutic diphenylcyclopropenone sensitization with weekly scalp DPC. This material consisted of whole blood, taken in connection with sensitization to the hapten diphenylcyclopropenone (DPC). The receptors were sampled from a woman between 18 and 29 years old with alopecia areata. Some clones in this sample may be carry-over from other donors' samples.

This clonotype was recorded many times. The rearrangement joins TRBV12-3 or TRBV12-4 to TRBJ1-5; D remains unclear. This CDR3 contains 12 residues. Trimming pared 8 bases from V and 2 bases from J, leaving 7 bases between. The CDR3 is CASRRGNQPQHF. CDR3 in DNA: TGTGCCAGCCGAAGGGGCAATCAGCCCCAGCATTTT.

This clonotype was found a few times. In DNA, the CDR3 is TGCGCCAGCCAGGAGGACGGCTATAATTCACCCCTCCACTTT. Translated, it gives CASQEDGYNSPLHF. The J gene is TRBJ1-6, the V gene TRBV5-1; no reliable D call. There are 14 residues in the CDR3. The V end was cut by 7 bases, the J end by 3 bases, with 11 bases between. CDR1 is SGHRS, CDR2 YFSETQ, per germline.

In its sample, this clonotype was seen many times. The gene calls are TRBV20-1 and TRBJ1-4, with TRBD1 as a possible D gene (5 bases). The CDR3 length is 15 residues. Trimming left V 0 bases short and J 5 bases short, with 13 bases between. Germline values: CDR1 DFQATT, CDR2 SNEGSKA (reference sequence). Here the CDR3 DNA reads TGCAGTGCTAGAGAACCCGGGACTGCCAATGAAAAACTGTTTTTT. Amino acid sequence: CSAREPGTANEKLFF.

This clonotype came up a few times. CDR3 in DNA: TGCAGTGCTAGAGATCTTGTAGGCTGGAACACTGAAGCTTTCTTT. It is translated as CSARDLVGWNTEAFF. This chain joins TRBV20-1 and TRBJ1-1; D call uncertain. The CDR3 loop spans 15 amino acids. Germline loops: CDR1 DFQATT, CDR2 SNEGSKA (reference sequence). The V and J ends lost 0 bases and 1 base respectively, with 12 bases between them.

The chain is built from TRBV18 and TRBJ2-2; D may match TRBD1 or TRBD2 (5 bases each). Germline loops: CDR1 KGHSH, CDR2 LQKENI. Trimming stripped 8 bases from V and 5 bases from J, with 15 bases between. The CDR3 is 14 residues long. Here the CDR3 DNA reads TGTGCCAGCGGAAACCGGGACGGTACCGGGGAGCTGTTTTTT. Translated: CASGNRDGTGELFF.

The chain uses TRBV3-1 and TRBJ1-2, with D maybe TRBD1 (6 bases). V was shortened by 1 base and J by 4 bases, with 16 bases between the two germline ends. CDR3 length: 16 residues. Germline CDR1 LGHDT, CDR2 YNNKEL (reference sequence). The CDR3 region has the DNA TGTGCCAGCAGCCAAGTGCCCCTACAGGGCTTCTATGGCTACACCTTC. Its protein is CASSQVPLQGFYGYTF.

There are a few counts of this clonotype. This sequence joins TRBV5-6 and TRBJ2-1; the match to TRBD1 covers 10 bases. Germline V CDR1 and CDR2: SGHDT, YYEEEE. The ends lost 3 bases at V and 0 bases at J; junction bases unmatched: 3. The CDR3 has 16 residues. CDR3: CASSSRDRGSYNEQFF. CDR3 coding DNA: TGTGCCAGCAGCTCCCGGGACAGGGGCTCCTACAATGAGCAGTTCTTC.

CDR3 sequence: CATPGGGRETQYF. The CDR3, as DNA: TGTGCCACCCCCGGGGGGGGCCGAGAGACCCAGTACTTC. This chain joins TRBV21-1 and TRBJ2-5; the table's D call, TRBD1, has no DNA check behind it. TRBV21-1 corresponds to a pseudogene. The CDR3 has 13 residues.

The CDR3 protein is CATQRGLAGELFF. In nucleotides, the CDR3 is TGTGCCACCCAGAGGGGGCTCGCCGGGGAGCTGTTTTTT. This chain connects TRBV24-1 to TRBJ2-2, with 7 nucleotides matching TRBD1. The germline gives CDR1 KGHDR, CDR2 SFDVKD. The CDR3 contains 13 residues. After removal of 9 bases from V and 6 bases from J, the junction contained 6 bases not matched to a gene.

In this sample, this clonotype turned up many times. The chain uses TRBV7-2 and TRBJ2-3, with unresolved D. The CDR3 runs to 17 residues. Germline values: CDR1 SGHTA, CDR2 FQGNSA. V was cut by 5 bases and J by 0 bases, with 18 bases left in between. CDR3 in DNA: TGTGCCAGCAGCCCCCTACAGAGAGGCGCTAGCACAGATACGCAGTATTTT. Amino acid sequence: CASSPLQRGASTDTQYF.

The V call is TRBV6-5, the J call TRBJ2-5; D remains ambiguous. CDR1 is MNHEY and CDR2 is SVGAGI in the germline V gene. The V gene lost 6 bases and the J gene lost 3 bases, with 14 bases spanning the gap. This CDR3 is built from 14 residues. CDR3 nucleotides: TGTGCCAGCAGCCAAGAGGCAGCTAAAGAGACCCAGTACTTC. Protein product: CASSQEAAKETQYF.

This clonotype showed up just a few times. The rearrangement joins TRBV10-3 to TRBJ2-7; 7 bases are shared with TRBD2. CDR1 is ENHRY and CDR2 is SYGVKD in the germline V gene. CDR3 length: 16 residues. The J segment lost 7 bases and the V segment lost 1 base, leaving 13 bases of the junction unmatched. CDR3 region: CAISEFGSGNSREQYF. The CDR3 bases are TGTGCCATCAGTGAGTTCGGCAGCGGGAACTCGCGGGAGCAGTACTTC.

This clonotype was seen a handful of times. This rearrangement joins TRBV3-1 to TRBJ2-7; weak D call: TRBD1 (6 bases). Germline lookup yields CDR1 LGHDT and CDR2 YNNKEL (reference sequence). CDR3 size: 16 residues. Deletions cut 4 bases from V and 1 base from J, with 17 bases between. CDR3 sequence (DNA): TGTGCCAGCAGCCCATCAAATAGGGGGACGTCCTACGAGCAGTACTTC. Translating it yields CASSPSNRGTSYEQYF.

This clonotype has ten or more counts. The rearrangement uses TRBV12-3 or TRBV12-4 and TRBJ1-2; 7 nucleotides line up with TRBD1. Trimming at V came to 3 bases and at J to 4 bases, leaving 8 bases not matched to a gene. The CDR3 contains 15 residues. CDR3 protein: CASSFQGVGGYGYTF. The CDR3 nucleotides are TGTGCCAGCAGTTTTCAGGGGGTCGGGGGCTATGGCTACACCTTC.

This clonotype occurred a few times. J is TRBJ1-1 and V is TRBV5-4, with 9 bases aligning to TRBD1. The CDR3 runs 15 residues. V dropped 3 bases and J dropped 7; count of bases not matched to a gene: 10. The germline gives CDR1 SGHNT, CDR2 YYREEE (reference sequence). The CDR3 is CASSSRDRDVGEAFF. The CDR3 DNA reads as TGTGCCAGCAGCTCCAGGGACAGGGATGTTGGTGAAGCTTTCTTT. The full variable domain, in which reference TRBV5-4 and TRBJ1-1 provide the parts outside the CDR3, is ETGVTQSPTHLIKTRGQQVTLRCSSQSGHNTVSWYQQALGQGPQFIFQYYREEENGRGNFPPRFSGLQFPNYSSELNVNALELDDSALYLCASSSRDRDVGEAFFGQGTRLTVV.

This clonotype was seen more than once but under ten times. The chain uses TRBV28 and TRBJ2-3, with 15 bases matching TRBD2. J gave up 8 bases and V 4 bases, and 16 bases lay outside the gene matches. Per the germline V gene, CDR1 is MDHEN and CDR2 is SYDVKM. The CDR3 is 19 residues long. The CDR3 DNA reads TGTGCCAGCAGTTCCTCGCCCTGGACTAGCGGGGGGGCGGGAGGTACGCAGTATTTT. This translates into CASSSSPWTSGGAGGTQYF.

This sequence joins TRBV24-1 and TRBJ1-1, with D perhaps TRBD1 (5 bases). The CDR3 sequence is 12 residues long. V gave up 3 bases and J gave up 10 bases, with 11 bases separating them. CDR1 KGHDR and CDR2 SFDVKD come from the germline V gene. The CDR3 region is CATSDGGTRAFF. CDR3 bases: TGTGCCACCAGTGATGGAGGGACTAGAGCTTTCTTT.

V usage is TRBV5-1 and J usage is TRBJ1-3; 10 bases match TRBD1. Germline V gene data show CDR1 as SGHRS and CDR2 as YFSETQ. The CDR3 runs to 14 residues. Unmatched junction bases numbered 7, after V lost 7 bases and J lost 6 bases. CDR3 protein: CASQGTGAENTIYF. The CDR3 DNA follows: TGCGCCAGCCAAGGGACAGGGGCAGAAAACACCATATATTTT.

This clonotype was seen ten or more times. CDR3 sequence: CSVEIGSGNTIYF. The CDR3 bases are TGCAGCGTTGAAATAGGGTCTGGAAACACCATATATTTT. The genes are TRBV29-1 and TRBJ1-3; D unresolved. Trimming removed 2 bases at V and 1 base at J, with 6 bases between. Germline values: CDR1 SQVTM, CDR2 ANQGSEA. The CDR3 has 13 amino acids.

The chain is built from TRBV27 and TRBJ2-5; D remains ambiguous. Trimming shortened V by 0 bases and J by 1 base, and 9 bases separated the two germline ends. The CDR3 has 15 amino acids. Per germline, CDR1 MNHEY and CDR2 SMNVEV (reference sequence). CDR3 bases: TGTGCCAGCAGTTTATCGATCGGTCCCCAAGAGACCCAGTACTTC. Translated, it gives CASSLSIGPQETQYF.

This clonotype was observed a few times. The chain joins TRBV7-2 to TRBJ1-1; D is ambiguous. Germline values: CDR1 SGHTA, CDR2 FQGNSA. This CDR3 is built from 10 residues. Trimming stripped 6 bases from V and 10 bases from J, with 9 bases between. The CDR3 DNA reads as TGTGCCAGCAGTTCCGGACGAGCTTTCTTT. Translating it yields CASSSGRAFF.

This clonotype occurred many times. The chain joins TRBV13 to TRBJ1-2; tentatively, D is TRBD1 (5 bases). CDR1 and CDR2 (germline): PRHDT, FYEKMQ (reference sequence). The CDR3 covers 13 residues. Trimming stripped 3 bases from V and 4 bases from J, with 9 bases between. This CDR3 is CASSFQGFYGYTF. CDR3 bases: TGTGCCAGCAGCTTTCAGGGATTCTATGGCTACACCTTC. Looking up the rest from reference TRBV13 and TRBJ1-2 gives the full variable domain: AAGVIQSPRHLIKEKRETATLKCYPIPRHDTVYWYQQGPGQDPQFLISFYEKMQSDKGSIPDRFSAQQFSDYHSELNMSSLELGDSALYFCASSFQGFYGYTFGSGTRLTVV.

This clonotype came up a few times. The V gene is TRBV7-2, the J gene TRBJ2-6, with D possibly being TRBD1 or TRBD2 (6 bases each). This CDR3 region has 15 residues. The germline V gene encodes CDR1 SGHTA and CDR2 FQGNSA. The V and J ends lost 5 bases and 2 bases respectively, with 10 bases between them. In DNA, the CDR3 is TGTGCCAGCAGCGGAGGGGACACTGGGGCCAACGTCCTGACTTTC. It translates to CASSGGDTGANVLTF.

The chain combines TRBV4-2 with TRBJ2-7; D may match TRBD1 or TRBD2 (6 bases each). V was shortened by 1 base and J by 5 bases, with 18 bases between the two germline ends. Germline CDR1 LGHNA, CDR2 YNFKEQ. This CDR3 has 16 residues. Here the CDR3 reads CASSQVGGAVGHEQYF. The CDR3 nucleotides read TGTGCCAGCAGCCAAGTCGGGGGCGCGGTAGGTCACGAGCAGTACTTC.

This sequence joins TRBV4-1 and TRBJ1-1; D might be TRBD1 (5 bases). The germline V gene has CDR1 MGHRA and CDR2 YSYEKL. CDR3 length: 13 amino acids. The germline V and J ends were trimmed by 3 bases and 8 bases, with 13 bases remaining between them. CDR3 nucleotide sequence: TGCGCCAGCAGCCACTCTCTCCAGGGAGAAGCTTTCTTT. Protein product: CASSHSLQGEAFF.

In the case of this clonotype: This sequence may be a read error, since a much larger clone differs from it by one base. The chain recombines TRBV9 with TRBJ1-1, with D possibly being TRBD1 (5 bases). The length of the CDR3 is 13 residues. The V gene lost 0 bases and the J gene lost 3 bases, with 6 bases spanning the gap. Germline V lookup: CDR1 SGDLS, CDR2 YYNGEE. This CDR3 is CASSVVGDTEAFF. Written as DNA, the CDR3 is TGTGCCAGCAGCGTAGTAGGGGACACTGAAGCTTTCTTT.

In this sample, this clonotype turned up a few times. V is TRBV20-1 and J is TRBJ2-1; D might be TRBD1 or TRBD2, each matching 5 bases. This CDR3 region has 15 residues. Trimming left V 3 bases short and J 8 bases short, with 20 bases between. Germline CDR1 DFQATT, CDR2 SNEGSKA (reference sequence). The DNA for the CDR3 is TGCAGTGCTAGTTCTGCGACAGTGGGACCCTATGAGCAGTTCTTC. Translation: CSASSATVGPYEQFF.

This chain joins TRBV5-1 and TRBJ1-2; D remains unclear. Germline CDR1 is SGHRS and CDR2 is YFSETQ. With 2 bases removed from V and 0 bases from J, the gap between germline ends came to 8 bases. CDR3 length: 14 residues. Written as DNA, the CDR3 is TGCGCCAGCAGCTTAATCGCCACTAACTATGGCTACACCTTC. Translation gives CASSLIATNYGYTF.

This sequence joins TRBV4-3 and TRBJ1-3, with D maybe TRBD1 (5 bases). The CDR3 consists of 16 residues. Germline-derived CDR1 and CDR2 are LGHNA and YSLEER. V lost 1 base and J 2 bases, leaving 12 bases between the germline ends. CDR3 sequence reads: CASSQVGTAAGNTIYF. For the CDR3, the DNA is TGCGCCAGCAGCCAAGTTGGGACGGCGGCTGGAAACACCATATATTTT.

This clonotype has more than one count but fewer than ten. CDR3 sequence: CASSPPFSGNTIYF. CDR3 bases: TGTGCCAGCTCACCCCCATTCTCTGGAAACACCATATATTTT. The J gene is TRBJ1-3, the V gene TRBV18; unclear D gene. The CDR3 runs 14 residues. The germline gives CDR1 KGHSH, CDR2 LQKENI. V shed 3 bases and J shed 0 bases, with 6 bases lying between them.